The rows below give T cell receptor beta chains drawn from one sample of a study of vaccination and CD4 T cells after COVID-19. A single record per CDR3 protein comes from TCRdb applying MiXCR to the PCR reads. The table lists around 15,000 distinct CDR3 sequences, around 50% of them singletons, with approximately 12% in the top ten. For these receptors, no antigen is known. Sequenced material: CD4+ T cells from blood, cultured in vitro. Source of these receptors: a human donor who had recovered from COVID-19. CDR3s include the opening cysteine and the closing phenylalanine or tryptophan. Each record gives: D gene, J gene, clone size, V gene, CDR3 protein, CDR3 DNA. The D gene is left open where the match is weak. Some rows have no size entry. The others give once, few or many, or a class for an expanded clone.

>TRBD2|TRBJ2-7|.|TRBV11-3
CASSSQGAGNHEQYF
TGTGCCAGCAGCTCCCAGGGAGCGGGGAACCACGAGCAGTACTTC
>.|TRBJ1-6|.|TRBV6-5
CASSYEGGGNSPLHF
TGTGCCAGCAGTTATGAAGGGGGGGGTAATTCACCCCTCCACTTT
>TRBD1|TRBJ1-4|.|TRBV28
CASRAWTGATNEKLFF
TGTGCCAGCAGGGCCTGGACAGGAGCAACTAATGAAAAACTGTTTTTT
>.|TRBJ1-3|.|TRBV4-1
CASSQGRSFSGNTIYF
TGCGCCAGCAGCCAGGGAAGGAGTTTCTCTGGAAACACCATATATTTT
>.|TRBJ2-5|.|TRBV15
CATSPDYLSQTQYF
TGTGCCACCAGCCCAGACTATCTTAGCCAGACCCAGTACTTC
>.|TRBJ2-2|.|TRBV10-3
CAISESGGDTGELFF
TGTGCCATCAGTGAGTCAGGAGGGGACACCGGGGAGCTGTTTTTT
>.|TRBJ1-5|.|TRBV28
CASHTLGGGHQPQHF
TGTGCCAGCCATACGTTGGGGGGCGGCCATCAGCCCCAGCATTTT
>TRBD1|TRBJ1-5|.|TRBV19
CASSIPSRGLGQPQHF
TGTGCCAGTAGTATACCCAGCAGGGGGCTTGGTCAGCCCCAGCATTTT
>.|TRBJ2-7|.|TRBV6-1
CASSQTQGYEQYF
TGTGCCAGCAGTCAGACCCAGGGTTACGAGCAGTACTTC
>.|TRBJ1-1|.|TRBV6-2/TRBV6-3
CASSYSQGTEAFF
TGTGCCAGCAGTTACTCCCAGGGGACTGAAGCTTTCTTT
>TRBD2|TRBJ2-1|.|TRBV3-1
CASSLFPAGEWNEQFF
TGTGCCAGCAGCCTATTTCCAGCGGGAGAGTGGAATGAGCAGTTCTTC
>.|TRBJ1-5|few|TRBV3-1
CASSQEGRNNQPQHF
TGTGCCAGCAGCCAAGAGGGACGTAATAATCAGCCCCAGCATTTT
>.|TRBJ2-1|.|TRBV12-3/TRBV12-4
CASRSSRGGGIAYNEQFF
TGTGCCAGCAGGTCGTCCCGAGGGGGGGGGATCGCCTACAATGAGCAGTTCTTC
>.|TRBJ2-6|.|TRBV19
CASSTQEAGANVLTF
TGTGCCAGTAGTACCCAAGAAGCAGGGGCCAACGTCCTGACTTTC
>TRBD2|TRBJ2-1|.|TRBV4-1
CASSQDASGRAFIGRF
TGCGCCAGCAGCCAAGATGCCAGCGGGAGGGCCTTTATTGGCCGTTTC
>.|TRBJ1-1|few|TRBV20-1
CSARDRGAEAFF
TGCAGTGCTAGAGATCGAGGCGCTGAAGCTTTCTTT
>.|TRBJ2-3|.|TRBV28
CASSLVTGSSTDTQYF
TGTGCCAGCAGTTTAGTGACAGGCTCTAGCACAGATACGCAGTATTTT
>.|TRBJ1-5|medium-sized|TRBV6-1
CASRAYSNQPQHF
TGTGCCAGCAGAGCCTATAGCAATCAGCCCCAGCATTTT
>TRBD1|TRBJ1-5|few|TRBV27
CASSSSPPTGPNQPQHF
TGTGCCAGCAGTTCCTCCCCCCCGACAGGGCCCAATCAGCCCCAGCATTTT
>TRBD1|TRBJ2-5|.|TRBV7-6
CASSPTGGEETQYF
TGTGCCAGCAGCCCGACAGGGGGTGAAGAGACCCAGTACTTC
>.|TRBJ2-2|.|TRBV7-8
CASSTNTGELFF
TGTGCCAGCAGCACAAACACCGGGGAGCTGTTTTTT
>TRBD2|TRBJ2-3|few|TRBV20-1
CSASTGTRQVDTQYF
TGCAGTGCTTCCACCGGGACTAGACAGGTAGATACGCAGTATTTT
>TRBD1|TRBJ2-7|.|TRBV28
CASRPVGTGVYEQYF
TGTGCCAGCAGACCGGTGGGGACAGGGGTCTACGAGCAGTACTTC
>.|TRBJ1-1|.|TRBV6-2/TRBV6-3
CASSYMVGAEAFF
TGTGCCAGCAGTTACATGGTGGGCGCTGAAGCTTTCTTT
>.|TRBJ1-4|.|TRBV15
CATSIGLGNEKLFF
TGTGCCACCAGCATTGGACTGGGGAATGAAAAACTGTTTTTT
>.|TRBJ2-7|few|TRBV20-1
CSARDGSTYSYEQYF
TGCAGTGCTAGAGATGGGTCGACTTATTCCTACGAGCAGTACTTC
>.|TRBJ1-1|few|TRBV30
CAWDRNTEAFF
TGTGCCTGGGACAGGAACACTGAAGCTTTCTTT
>TRBD1|TRBJ1-2|.|TRBV7-2
CASSFRQGLYGYTF
TGTGCCAGCAGCTTCCGACAGGGACTCTATGGCTACACCTTC